This T cell receptor (beta chain) derives from a study of shared clonotypes between healthy human individuals. The study's findings and limits: What naive subsets generally showed was a larger estimated richness than memory subsets showed.

As for this clone: Its specificity is not known.

Clones were sequenced by immunoSEQ multiplex PCR, and TCRdb holds only the in-frame ones, with some missing. The sample includes about 2,500,000 clones, about 92% seen only once; the top ten take around 0.14%. The sequence derives from a man aged 18 to 29 in good health. Sequencing was carried out using naive CD4+ T cells sorted from blood. Subset described: CD45RA+ positively selected.

For the CDR3, the DNA is TGTGCCAGTATCGACCCGGGAGCCGGTTCTGACACCATATATTTT. Protein: CASIDPGAGSDTIYF. The chain couples TRBV19 to TRBJ1-3, with unresolved D. Germline CDR1 reads LNHDA; CDR2 reads SQIVND (reference sequence). Trimming left V 7 bases short and J 8 bases short, with 21 bases between. This CDR3 is 15 amino acids long.